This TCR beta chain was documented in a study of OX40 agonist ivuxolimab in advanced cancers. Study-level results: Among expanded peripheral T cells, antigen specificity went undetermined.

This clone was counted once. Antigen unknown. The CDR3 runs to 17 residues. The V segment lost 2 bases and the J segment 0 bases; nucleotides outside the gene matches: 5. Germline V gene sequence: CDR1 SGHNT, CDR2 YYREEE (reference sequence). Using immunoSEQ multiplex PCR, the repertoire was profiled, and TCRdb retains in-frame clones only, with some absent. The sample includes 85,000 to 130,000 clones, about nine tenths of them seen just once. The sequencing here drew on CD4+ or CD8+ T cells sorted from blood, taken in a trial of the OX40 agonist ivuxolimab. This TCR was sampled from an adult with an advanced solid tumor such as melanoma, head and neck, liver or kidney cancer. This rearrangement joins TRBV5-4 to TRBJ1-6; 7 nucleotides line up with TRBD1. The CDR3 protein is CASSFGGTVSYNSPLHF. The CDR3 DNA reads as TGTGCCAGCAGCTTCGGGGGGACAGTCTCCTATAATTCACCCCTCCACTTT. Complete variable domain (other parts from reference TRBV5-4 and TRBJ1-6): ETGVTQSPTHLIKTRGQQVTLRCSSQSGHNTVSWYQQALGQGPQFIFQYYREEENGRGNFPPRFSGLQFPNYSSELNVNALELDDSALYLCASSFGGTVSYNSPLHFGNGTRLTVT.